These 18 T cell receptor beta chains share one sample of origin, sequenced in a study of PD-L1 blockade in urothelial cancer listed by TCRdb under 2017. Receptor amplification or capture employed the immunoSEQ multiplex PCR assay. In its TCRdb copy, this immuneACCESS table keeps in-frame sequences only and misses some clones. Where compared with another copy, unresolved V genes explain less than half of these, and the others have no known cause. The sample records about 71,000 clones, 85% to 90% of which are singletons. The ten largest account for approximately 3.2% of the sample. Sequenced here: PBMCs, sampled around atezolizumab (anti-PD-L1) treatment. The source is a man aged 55 to 69 with urothelial cancer.

The chain is built from TRBV2 and TRBJ1-1; 7 nucleotides match TRBD1. Germline lookup yields CDR1 SNHLY and CDR2 FYNNEI. This CDR3 is built from 10 residues. J lost 11 bases, V lost 8 bases, and 5 bases had no gene match. The CDR3 sequence is CASVDRDAFF. CDR3 in DNA: TGTGCCAGCGTAGACAGGGATGCTTTCTTT.

The genes are TRBV4-1 and TRBJ2-7; 12 bases agree with TRBD1. V lost 3 bases, J lost 5 bases, and 8 bases stayed unmatched. In germline, CDR1 is MGHRA, CDR2 YSYEKL. The CDR3 is made up of 16 amino acids. Written as DNA, the CDR3 is TGCGCCAGCAGCCAGGACCCAGGGACAGGGGGCGACGAGCAGTACTTC. Its translation is CASSQDPGTGGDEQYF.

A word on this clone: Germline is not matched at one junction end, which may reflect a read error. This sample includes further DNA sequences coding for the same CDR3. The gene calls are TRBV7-9 and TRBJ2-7; TRBD1 agrees at 8 bases. The CDR3 covers 15 residues. CDR1 and CDR2 from the germline V gene are SEHNR and FQNEAQ (reference sequence). CDR3 region: CASSLAGTGDYEQYF. The CDR3 DNA is TGTGCCAGTAGCTTAGCCGGGACAGGAGACTACGAGCAGTACTTC.

The J gene is TRBJ2-2, the V gene TRBV9; 8 positions match TRBD1. V shed 3 bases and J 0 bases; nucleotides not matched to a gene: 1. Per germline, CDR1 SGDLS and CDR2 YYNGEE. The CDR3 has 15 amino acids. The CDR3 bases are TGTGCCAGCAGCGCGACAGGGGCGAACACCGGGGAGCTGTTTTTT. It yields the protein CASSATGANTGELFF.

This chain uses TRBV1 with TRBJ2-7; the table's D call, TRBD2, was not checked against the DNA. TRBV1 is marked as a pseudogene. The CDR3 is 16 residues long. CDR3 nucleotides: TGCACCAGCAGCCACCCTTTTAAGCGGGAGGAGTACGAGCAGTACTTC. This gives the protein CTSSHPFKREEYEQYF.

The gene calls are TRBV4-3 and TRBJ2-7, with TRBD2 as a possible D gene (6 bases). Germline-derived CDR1 and CDR2 are LGHNA and YSLEER. The ends were cut back, 3 bases at V and 0 bases at J, with 9 bases in the middle. This CDR3 spans 14 amino acids. The CDR3 region is CASSQDGSSYEQYF. The CDR3 coding sequence is TGCGCCAGCAGCCAGGACGGGAGCTCCTACGAGCAGTACTTC.

The CDR3 region is CASGSTGRNQPQHF. CDR3 DNA: TGTGCCAGCGGATCAACAGGGAGAAATCAGCCCCAGCATTTT. The V and J genes are TRBV19 and TRBJ1-5, with D perhaps matching TRBD1 (6 bases). The V end was cut by 9 bases, the J end by 4 bases, with 16 bases between. The CDR3 totals 14 residues. Germline V gene lookup returns CDR1 LNHDA and CDR2 SQIVND (reference sequence).

V is TRBV18 and J is TRBJ1-5, with 9 bases matching TRBD1. After removal of 4 bases from V and 11 bases from J, the junction contained 9 bases not matched to a gene. The length of the CDR3 is 14 residues. Germline CDR1 reads KGHSH; CDR2 reads LQKENI. CDR3 coding DNA: TGTGCCAGCTCACGGGACAGGGATTCTACAGCCCAGCATTTT. It yields the protein CASSRDRDSTAQHF.

The chain carries TRBV28 and TRBJ1-5; D not certain. CDR1 and CDR2 from the germline V gene are MDHEN and SYDVKM. CDR3 length: 15 amino acids. The V and J ends lost 3 bases and 2 bases respectively, with 11 bases between them. The CDR3 sequence: CASSFRGIRNQPQHF. The CDR3 region has the DNA TGTGCCAGCAGTTTCAGAGGGATACGCAATCAGCCCCAGCATTTT.

V and J are TRBV6-5 and TRBJ1-2; 7 positions agree with TRBD1. The CDR3 covers 15 residues. Germline loops: CDR1 MNHEY, CDR2 SVGAGI. V was pared by 6 bases and J by 5 bases, with 12 bases of the junction left unmatched. CDR3 bases: TGTGCCAGCAGACCTCGGGGTGGGACAGTTTATGGCTACACCTTC. It specifies CASRPRGGTVYGYTF.

This clone was detected a few times. This chain joins TRBV5-1 and TRBJ2-5; 9 bases line up with TRBD1. Per germline, CDR1 SGHRS and CDR2 YFSETQ. The V segment lost 4 bases and the J segment 5 bases; nucleotides outside the gene matches: 9. The CDR3 runs to 15 residues. The CDR3 DNA follows: TGCGCCAGCAGCCTTGGGGACAGGGATGCGGAGACCCAGTACTTC. Protein: CASSLGDRDAETQYF.

Details on this clone: The final CDR3 position lacks the conserved phenylalanine or tryptophan, pointing to a likely read error. No DNA is shown, since the ends of the CDR3 on it are uncertain; the CDR3 is the one TCRdb lists. CDR3 residues: CAISGYGQLNL. V is TRBV10-3 and J is TRBJ1-1; TRBD1, as called in the table, went unchecked against the DNA. The CDR3 is made up of 11 amino acids, end residues included. CDR1 and CDR2 from the germline V gene are ENHRY and SYGVKD.

This clone was observed a single time. V usage is TRBV11-2 and J usage is TRBJ1-2; the D gene is possibly TRBD1 (5 bases). The V end lost 5 bases, the J end lost 5 bases, and 12 bases lay between the germline ends. CDR1 and CDR2 from the germline V gene are SGHAT and FQNNGV. The CDR3 is made up of 13 amino acids. The CDR3 loop is CASSPAGGYGYTF. CDR3 bases: TGTGCCAGCAGCCCCGCGGGGGGGTATGGCTACACCTTC. Full variable domain (remainder filled in from reference TRBV11-2 and TRBJ1-2): EAGVAQSPRYKIIEKRQSVAFWCNPISGHATLYWYQQILGQGPKLLIQFQNNGVVDDSQLPKDRFSAERLKGVDSTLKIQPAKLEDSAVYLCASSPAGGYGYTFGSGTRLTVV.

J is TRBJ2-7 and V is TRBV28, with 10 nucleotides matching TRBD2. The CDR3 is 15 residues long. CDR1 is MDHEN, CDR2 SYDVKM, per germline. V lost 7 bases, J lost 1 base, and 7 bases stayed unmatched. The CDR3 region has the DNA TGTGCCAGCAATCTAGCGGGAGCGTCTTCCTACGAGCAGTACTTC. Its translation is CASNLAGASSYEQYF.

CDR3 bases: TGTGCCAGCAGCTTAAGCCGAGGGGGTGGAAATACGCAGTATTTT. It specifies CASSLSRGGGNTQYF. The V gene is TRBV7-9, the J gene TRBJ2-3, with a possible D match to TRBD1 (6 bases). Deletions cut 2 bases from V and 7 bases from J, with 16 bases between. Germline V gene lookup returns CDR1 SEHNR and CDR2 FQNEAQ (reference sequence). The CDR3 extends over 15 amino acids. The full variable domain, with the rest looked up from reference TRBV7-9 and TRBJ2-3, is DTGVSQNPRHKITKRGQNVTFRCDPISEHNRLYWYRQTLGQGPEFLTYFQNEAQLEKSRLLSDRFSAERPKGSFSTLEIQRTEQGDSAMYLCASSLSRGGGNTQYFGPGTRLTVL.

The gene calls are TRBV30 and TRBJ2-5; D not resolved. Trimming took 0 bases from V and 2 from J, leaving 10 bases between them. CDR1 GTSNPN and CDR2 SVGIG come from the germline V gene (reference sequence). The CDR3 loop spans 14 amino acids. Here the CDR3 DNA reads TGTGCCTGGAGTGTACCTCACAGACAAGAGACCCAGTACTTC. Translation gives CAWSVPHRQETQYF.

The chain recombines TRBV5-8 with TRBJ2-7; TRBD1 matches at 12 bases. CDR3 length: 14 residues. CDR1 and CDR2 from the germline V gene are SGHTS and YDEGEE. V was clipped by 3 bases and J by 7 bases; unmatched bases: 5. CDR3 DNA sequence: TGTGCCAGCAGCTCGGGACAGGGGGCGGGGGAGCAGTACTTC. Translation gives CASSSGQGAGEQYF.

V is TRBV5-1 and J is TRBJ1-1; no definite D call. CDR3 length: 18 amino acids. V lost 1 base, J lost 0 bases, and 19 bases lay in between. Germline-derived CDR1 and CDR2 are SGHRS and YFSETQ. CDR3 nucleotide sequence: TGCGCCAGCAGCTTGATCGCCGTTCTAATGCCGATGAACACTGAAGCTTTCTTT. This encodes CASSLIAVLMPMNTEAFF.